These 13 T cell receptor beta chains were sequenced from one sample in a study of T cells after yellow fever vaccination. TCRdb re-called the 5' RACE reads with MiXCR, one entry per CDR3 protein. This sample has some 390,000 distinct CDR3 sequences, with roughly a sixth found just once. The specimen comprised PBMCs, sampled before the yellow fever booster vaccination. Receptor source: a man aged 18 to 29 who received the YFV17D yellow fever vaccine.

There are a few counts of this clonotype. The CDR3 nucleotides read TGCAGTGCTCCTGCGCGGGGGGCGGAAGGCTACACCTTC. Translated, it gives CSAPARGAEGYTF. The V gene is TRBV20-1, the J gene TRBJ1-2, with a weak D call TRBD1 (6 bases). Germline loops: CDR1 DFQATT, CDR2 SNEGSKA (reference sequence). Trimming removed 5 bases from V and 8 bases from J, with 18 bases in between. The CDR3 sequence is 13 residues long.

This clonotype was seen only a few times. The J gene is TRBJ1-5, the V gene TRBV18; the D gene is possibly TRBD1 (6 bases). V lost 4 bases and J lost 7, with 11 bases in between. CDR1 and CDR2 from the germline V gene are KGHSH and LQKENI. The CDR3 is 13 residues long. CDR3 sequence reads: CASSQGGQQPQHF. For the CDR3, the DNA is TGTGCCAGCTCACAGGGAGGACAGCAGCCCCAGCATTTT.

J is TRBJ1-6 and V is TRBV12-3 or TRBV12-4, with D perhaps matching TRBD1 (6 bases). V was trimmed by 7 bases and J by 6 bases, leaving 16 bases between them. The CDR3 contains 15 residues. In nucleotides, the CDR3 is TGTGCCAGCACCCTAGTGGGGGCCCCTAATTCACCCCTCCACTTT. Translated, it gives CASTLVGAPNSPLHF.

This clonotype came up a few times. CDR3 amino acids: CASSANRADEQYF. For the CDR3, the DNA is TGCGCCAGCAGCGCGAACAGGGCGGACGAGCAGTACTTC. V and J are TRBV4-1 and TRBJ2-7; the D gene is possibly TRBD1 (6 bases). This CDR3 is 13 amino acids long. Germline assignment: CDR1 MGHRA and CDR2 YSYEKL. V shed 5 bases and J shed 5 bases, with 13 bases lying between them.

This clonotype was seen many times. The V and J genes are TRBV19 and TRBJ2-2; 8 positions match TRBD1. J was trimmed by 4 bases and V by 8 bases; bases with no gene match: 9. Germline V gene lookup returns CDR1 LNHDA and CDR2 SQIVND (reference sequence). This CDR3 contains 15 residues. The CDR3 nucleotides are TGTGCCAGTCATGACGACAGGGGAGGCACCGGGGAGCTGTTTTTT. Protein sequence: CASHDDRGGTGELFF. The whole variable domain, filled in from reference TRBV19 and TRBJ2-2, reads DGGITQSPKYLFRKEGQNVTLSCEQNLNHDAMYWYRQDPGQGLRLIYYSQIVNDFQKGDIAEGYSVSREKKESFPLTVTSAQKNPTAFYLCASHDDRGGTGELFFGEGSRLTVL.

This clonotype has only a few counts. The rearrangement links TRBV7-2 to TRBJ1-2; D may be TRBD1 (6 bases). The germline V and J ends were trimmed by 3 bases and 8 bases, with 13 bases remaining between them. CDR1 is SGHTA and CDR2 is FQGNSA in the germline V gene. The length of the CDR3 is 13 residues. The CDR3 nucleotides are TGTGCCAGCAGCTTGGACAGAGCGCGGGGCTACACCTTC. It is translated as CASSLDRARGYTF.

This chain connects TRBV2 to TRBJ1-2, with 7 bases aligning to TRBD1. CDR1 is SNHLY, CDR2 FYNNEI, per germline. There are 12 residues in the CDR3. V dropped 7 bases and J dropped 8; count of bases not matched to a gene: 7. The CDR3 DNA is TGTGCCAGCATCGACAGGGTGGAGGGCTACACCTTC. This codes for CASIDRVEGYTF. Filled out from reference TRBV2 and TRBJ1-2, the complete variable domain reads EPEVTQTPSHQVTQMGQEVILRCVPISNHLYFYWYRQILGQKVEFLVSFYNNEISEKSEIFDDQFSVERPDGSNFTLKIRSTKLEDSAMYFCASIDRVEGYTFGSGTRLTVV.

This chain links TRBV7-6 with TRBJ2-4; possible D gene TRBD2, 6 bases. Trimming cost V 5 bases and J 0 bases, with 17 bases left between them. Germline V gene sequence: CDR1 SGHVS, CDR2 FNYEAQ. The CDR3 loop spans 17 amino acids. The CDR3 protein is CASSPRPGELAKNIQYF. The DNA of the CDR3 is TGTGCCAGCAGCCCCCGGCCGGGAGAACTAGCCAAAAACATTCAGTACTTC.

This clonotype was counted between two and nine times. CDR3 residues: CASKRTDTGELFF. CDR3 DNA: TGCGCCAGCAAAAGGACGGACACCGGGGAGCTGTTTTTT. The chain couples TRBV10-2 to TRBJ2-2; D is undetermined. Trimming cost V 7 bases and J 3 bases, with 9 bases left between them. This CDR3 contains 13 residues. Per germline, CDR1 WSHSY and CDR2 SAAADI.

The genes are TRBV29-1 and TRBJ2-7; D is uncertain. There are 15 residues in the CDR3. Germline V CDR1 and CDR2: SQVTM, ANQGSEA. The V gene lost 2 bases and the J gene lost 3 bases, with 17 bases spanning the gap. The CDR3 DNA sequence: TGCAGCGTTGAAAGGCTCGGGCCCACTGACTACGAGCAGTACTTC. Its protein is CSVERLGPTDYEQYF.

The chain carries TRBV29-1 and TRBJ2-3; TRBD1 might be the D (6 bases). Germline V gene lookup returns CDR1 SQVTM and CDR2 ANQGSEA. The length of the CDR3 is 13 residues. V was cut by 7 bases and J by 2 bases, with 13 bases left in between. CDR3 DNA: TGCAGCGCTAACAGGGATCACACAGATACGCAGTATTTT. Translated, it gives CSANRDHTDTQYF.

This clonotype was seen many times. The chain is built from TRBV4-1 and TRBJ1-4; no clear D gene. The CDR3 contains 15 residues. Germline-derived CDR1 and CDR2 are MGHRA and YSYEKL. The V end was cut by 0 bases, the J end by 8 bases, with 13 bases between. CDR3 coding DNA: TGCGCCAGCAGCCAAGAGTGGGTTAGAGGGGAAAAACTGTTTTTT. It yields the protein CASSQEWVRGEKLFF.

This clonotype was seen more than once but under ten times. The gene calls are TRBV30 and TRBJ2-2; 9 nucleotides match TRBD1. The germline V gene encodes CDR1 GTSNPN and CDR2 SVGIG (reference sequence). V dropped 5 bases and J dropped 6; count of bases not matched to a gene: 10. The CDR3 has 15 amino acids. The CDR3 reads CAWDAGTGFSGELFF. The CDR3, as DNA: TGTGCCTGGGATGCCGGGACAGGGTTCTCCGGGGAGCTGTTTTTT.